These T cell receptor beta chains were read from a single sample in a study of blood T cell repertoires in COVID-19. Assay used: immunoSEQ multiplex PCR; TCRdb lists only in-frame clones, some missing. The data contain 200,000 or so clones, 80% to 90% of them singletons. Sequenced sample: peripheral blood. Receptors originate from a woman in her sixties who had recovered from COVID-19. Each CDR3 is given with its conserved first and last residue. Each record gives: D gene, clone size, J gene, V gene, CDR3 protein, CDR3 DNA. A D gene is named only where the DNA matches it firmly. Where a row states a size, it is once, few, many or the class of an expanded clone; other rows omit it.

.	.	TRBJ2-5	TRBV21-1	CASSKETSGWQETQYF	TGTGCCAGCAGCAAAGAAACTAGCGGGTGGCAAGAGACCCAGTACTTC
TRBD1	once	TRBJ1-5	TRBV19	CASSTETGYPGNQPQHF	TGTGCCAGTAGTACCGAGACAGGGTACCCGGGCAATCAGCCCCAGCATTTT
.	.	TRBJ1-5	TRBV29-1	CSVGDTNSNQPQHF	TGCAGCGTTGGGGACACTAATAGCAATCAGCCCCAGCATTTT
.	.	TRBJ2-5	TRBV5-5	CASSFSAGETQYF	TGTGCCAGCAGCTTTTCTGCGGGGGAGACCCAGTACTTC
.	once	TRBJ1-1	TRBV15	CATRDDGSEAFF	TGTGCCACCCGGGATGACGGATCTGAAGCTTTCTTT
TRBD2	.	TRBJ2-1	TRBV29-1	CSVGGTSLYNEQFF	TGCAGCGTTGGGGGGACTAGCCTCTACAATGAGCAGTTCTTC
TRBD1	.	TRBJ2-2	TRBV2	CASSRDRVSWDTGELFF	TGTGCCAGCTCCCGGGACAGGGTTTCGTGGGACACCGGGGAGCTGTTTTTT
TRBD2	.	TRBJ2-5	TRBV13	CASSERGRTSGMETQYF	TGTGCCAGCAGCGAGAGGGGCCGGACTAGCGGGATGGAGACCCAGTACTTC
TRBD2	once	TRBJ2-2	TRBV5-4	CATSRGGRSGELFF	TGTGCCACCTCGCGGGGGGGCCGGAGCGGGGAGCTGTTTTTT
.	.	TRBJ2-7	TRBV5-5	CASSLARGTYEQYF	TGTGCCAGCAGCTTGGCGCGCGGAACCTACGAGCAGTACTTC